This TCR beta chain emerged from a study of blood T cells in healthy people across ages. On the study more broadly: Template switching recovered approximately one barcoded beta molecule for every two T cells. Study-wide results and caveats: Bulk PBMC profiling left naive and antigen-experienced comparisons inconclusive.

Comments on this clonotype: The antigen is unknown.

After removal of 3 bases from V and 1 base from J, the junction contained 8 bases not matched to a gene. The germline gives CDR1 LNHNV, CDR2 YYDKDF (reference sequence). CDR3 length: 16 amino acids. A second PCR of roughly 6 to 12 cycles used a sample-barcoded 5' primer and a J-beta primer mix. A template-switch adaptor containing 12 random nucleotides labeled each cDNA molecule. MiXCR, applied by TCRdb to the 5' RACE reads, yields one record per CDR3 protein. Among approximately 880,000 distinct CDR3 sequences listed, around 49% were seen once. Specimen: blood. This TCR derives from a man aged 25 to 45 in good health. The rearrangement links TRBV15 to TRBJ1-1, with 7 bases identical to TRBD1. CDR3 residues: CATSRLSGQRNTEAFF. The CDR3 nucleotides are TGTGCCACCAGCAGGCTATCGGGACAGCGGAACACTGAAGCTTTCTTT.